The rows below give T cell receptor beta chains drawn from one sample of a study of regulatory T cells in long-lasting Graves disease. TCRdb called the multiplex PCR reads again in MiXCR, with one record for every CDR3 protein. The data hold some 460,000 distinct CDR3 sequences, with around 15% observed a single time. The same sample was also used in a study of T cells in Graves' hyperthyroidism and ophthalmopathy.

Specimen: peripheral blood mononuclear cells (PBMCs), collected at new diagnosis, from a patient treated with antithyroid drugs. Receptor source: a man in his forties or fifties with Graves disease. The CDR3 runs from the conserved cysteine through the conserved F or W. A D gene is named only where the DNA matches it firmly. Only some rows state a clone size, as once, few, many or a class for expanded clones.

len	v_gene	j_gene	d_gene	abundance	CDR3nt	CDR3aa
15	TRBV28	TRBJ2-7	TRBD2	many	TGTGCCAGCAGTTTACGCCGGCTAGCGGGAGGCGAGCAGTACTTC	CASSLRRLAGGEQYF
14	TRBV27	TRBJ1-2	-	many	TGTGCCAGCAAACGGGAGACAGCTAACTATGGCTACACCTTC	CASKRETANYGYTF
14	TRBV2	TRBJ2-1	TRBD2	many	TGTGCCAGCAGTGTCAGTCTAGCGGGCAATGAGCAGTTCTTC	CASSVSLAGNEQFF
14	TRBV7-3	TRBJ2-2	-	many	TGTGCCAGCAGCTTATATGCGAACACCGGGGAGCTGTTTTTT	CASSLYANTGELFF
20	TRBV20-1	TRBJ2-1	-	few	TGCAGTGCTAGAGATGACAGACAGGATTTGGGGTTCGGCCTCTACAATGAGCAGTTCTTC	CSARDDRQDLGFGLYNEQFF
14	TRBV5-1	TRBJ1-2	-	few	TGCGCCAGCAGATCCCCGGGACAACTCTATGGCTACACCTTC	CASRSPGQLYGYTF
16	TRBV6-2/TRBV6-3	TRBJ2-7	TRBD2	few	TGTGCCAGCACTAAGAGAGGGGAGGGTACCTCCTACGAGCAGTACTTC	CASTKRGEGTSYEQYF
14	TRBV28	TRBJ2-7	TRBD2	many	TGTGCCAGCAGTTCCGTCAGACTAGCGGTTGAGCAGTACTTC	CASSSVRLAVEQYF
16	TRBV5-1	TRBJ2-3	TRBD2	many	TGCGCCAGCAGCCCCGGACTAGCGCTAAGCACAGATACGCAGTATTTT	CASSPGLALSTDTQYF
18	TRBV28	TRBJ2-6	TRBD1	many	TGTGCCAGCAGTTCAAAGACAGGGTTGCGCTCTGGGGCCAACGTCCTGACTTTC	CASSSKTGLRSGANVLTF
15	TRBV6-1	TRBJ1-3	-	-	TGTGCCAGCAGCCCTTTGACAGTCTCTGGAAACACCATATATTTT	CASSPLTVSGNTIYF
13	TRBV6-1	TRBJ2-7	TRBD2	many	TGTGCCAGCAGACTAGCGGGAGCGCGTGAGCAGTACTTC	CASRLAGAREQYF
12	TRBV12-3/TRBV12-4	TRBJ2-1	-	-	TGTGCCACCTCGGCCTCCTACAATGAGCAGTTCTTC	CATSASYNEQFF
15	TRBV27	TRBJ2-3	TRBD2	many	TGTGCCAGCAGTTTATCGAGTAGCGGGAGCGATACGCAGTATTTT	CASSLSSSGSDTQYF
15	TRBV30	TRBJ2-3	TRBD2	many	TGTGCCTGGAGCCTGACTAGCGGGAGCACAGATACGCAGTATTTT	CAWSLTSGSTDTQYF
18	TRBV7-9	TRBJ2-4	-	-	TGTGCTAGCAGCTTAGCAGGGGTCAAAGCTCTAGCCAAAAACATTCAGTACTTC	CASSLAGVKALAKNIQYF
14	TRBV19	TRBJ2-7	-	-	TGTGCCAGTAGTATTTATGGGCAGTCCTACGAGCAGTACTTC	CASSIYGQSYEQYF
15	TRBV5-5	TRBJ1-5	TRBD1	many	TGTGCCAGCAGCGTTGACAGGGGGCTTCACCAGCCCCAGCATTTT	CASSVDRGLHQPQHF
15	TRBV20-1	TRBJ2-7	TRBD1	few	TGCAGTGCTGGGGGAGGACAGGGGTTTTCCTACGAGCAGTACTTC	CSAGGGQGFSYEQYF
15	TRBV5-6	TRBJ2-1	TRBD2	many	TGTGCCAGCAGCTTGGTAGGCGGGAGCTACAATGAGCAGTTCTTC	CASSLVGGSYNEQFF
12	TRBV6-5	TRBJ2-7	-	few	TGTGCCAGCAGTTACGATGGCCTGACAGAGTACTTC	CASSYDGLTEYF
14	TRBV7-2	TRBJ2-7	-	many	TGTGCCAGCAGCTTAGGTACGCTCTCCTACGAGCAGTACTTC	CASSLGTLSYEQYF
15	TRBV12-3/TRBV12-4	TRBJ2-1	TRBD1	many	TGTGCCAGCACCGTGGACAGGGGAATTTACAATGGGCAGTTCTTC	CASTVDRGIYNGQFF
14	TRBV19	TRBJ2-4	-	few	TGTGCCAGTAGTAGGGCGGGAGCCAAAAACATTCAGTACTTC	CASSRAGAKNIQYF
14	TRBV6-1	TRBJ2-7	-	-	TGTGCCAGCAGTCCGCGGGGCATGACCTACGAGCAGTACTTC	CASSPRGMTYEQYF
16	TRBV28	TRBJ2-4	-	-	TGTGCCAGCAGTTCCCTGACAGGTTTTAAGAAGAACATTCAGTACTTC	CASSSLTGFKKNIQYF
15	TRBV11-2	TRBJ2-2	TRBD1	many	TGTGCCAGCAGCTTAGGGGACAGGGTCACCGGGGAGCTGTTTTTT	CASSLGDRVTGELFF
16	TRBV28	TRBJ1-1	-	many	TGTGCCAGCAGTCTCTCCTCTTGGAAGACATACACTGAAGCTTTCTTT	CASSLSSWKTYTEAFF
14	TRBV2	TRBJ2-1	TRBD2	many	TGTGCCAGCAGTCCGCGGACTAGCGGGGACGAGCAGTTCTTC	CASSPRTSGDEQFF
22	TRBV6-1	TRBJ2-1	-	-	TGTGCCAGCAGTGAAGCAACGTGGACAGTCGTTTCTAGCGGCTCATTATACAATGAGCAGTTCTTC	CASSEATWTVVSSGSLYNEQFF
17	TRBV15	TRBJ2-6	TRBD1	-	TGTGCCACCAGCAGAAGGGACAGCCCGAAAGCGGCCAACGTCCTGACTTTC	CATSRRDSPKAANVLTF